This TCR beta chain was obtained from a study of shared clonotypes between healthy human individuals. Study in general: A few men and a couple of women, aged 18 to 49, were donors.

Every donor was a Caucasian adult from Nashville, Tennessee. Trimming shortened V by 9 bases and J by 5 bases, and 10 bases separated the two germline ends. Germline values: CDR1 LNHNV, CDR2 YYDKDF (reference sequence). This CDR3 contains 11 residues. Study outcomes and limitations: In general, naive subsets displayed greater estimated richness than memory subsets did.

Note on this clone: What it recognizes is unknown.

Sequencing used immunoSEQ multiplex PCR; TCRdb keeps in-frame clones, though not all of them. Of 600,000 to 800,000 clones listed, 55% to 75% are singletons. Sequences were obtained from memory CD4+ T cells sorted from blood. As to subset: CD45RA-negative fraction. The sequence came from a woman aged 25 to 39 in good health. The chain joins TRBV15 to TRBJ2-5; no clear D. The CDR3 DNA reads TGTGCCACTCGAAGCGTGGAGACCCAGTACTTC. Encoded protein: CATRSVETQYF. Full variable domain (remainder filled in from reference TRBV15 and TRBJ2-5): DAMVIQNPRYQVTQFGKPVTLSCSQTLNHNVMYWYQQKSSQAPKLLFHYYDKDFNNEADTPDNFQSRRPNTSFCFLDIRSPGLGDTAMYLCATRSVETQYFGPGTRLLVL.